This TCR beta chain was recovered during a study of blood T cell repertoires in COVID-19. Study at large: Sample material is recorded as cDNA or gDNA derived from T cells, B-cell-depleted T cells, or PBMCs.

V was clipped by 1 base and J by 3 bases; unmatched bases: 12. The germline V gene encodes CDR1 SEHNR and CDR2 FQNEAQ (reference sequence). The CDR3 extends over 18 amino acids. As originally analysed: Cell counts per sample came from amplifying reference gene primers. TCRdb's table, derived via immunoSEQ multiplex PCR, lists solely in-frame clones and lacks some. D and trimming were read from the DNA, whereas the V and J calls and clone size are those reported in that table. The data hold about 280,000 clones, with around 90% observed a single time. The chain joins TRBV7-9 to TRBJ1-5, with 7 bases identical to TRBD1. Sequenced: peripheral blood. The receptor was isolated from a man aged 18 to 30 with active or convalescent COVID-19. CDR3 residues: CASSLGPEPGQPNQPQHF. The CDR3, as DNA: TGTGCCAGCAGCTTAGGTCCAGAACCGGGACAGCCCAATCAGCCCCAGCATTTT. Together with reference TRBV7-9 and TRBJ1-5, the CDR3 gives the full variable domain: DTGVSQNPRHKITKRGQNVTFRCDPISEHNRLYWYRQTLGQGPEFLTYFQNEAQLEKSRLLSDRFSAERPKGSFSTLEIQRTEQGDSAMYLCASSLGPEPGQPNQPQHFGDGTRLSIL.